Below are 21 T cell receptor beta chains sequenced from a single sample in a study of blood T cell repertoires in COVID-19. Assay: immunoSEQ multiplex PCR; the TCRdb copy retains only in-frame clones and omits some. The data contain 30,000 to 40,000 clones, roughly 85% of them seen just once; the ten biggest clones take up approximately 45%. The sequenced sample consisted of peripheral blood. These receptors all come from a man in his fifties or sixties with active or convalescent COVID-19.

The chain joins TRBV2 to TRBJ2-3; D call uncertain. Germline V gene data show CDR1 as SNHLY and CDR2 as FYNNEI. The length of the CDR3 is 14 residues. Trimming left V 7 bases short and J 3 bases short, with 14 bases between. The CDR3: CASTGQVWTDTQYF. The CDR3 DNA reads as TGTGCCAGCACCGGTCAAGTTTGGACAGATACGCAGTATTTT.

The chain couples TRBV5-1 to TRBJ1-6; the D is unclear. The CDR3 is 17 residues long. The V gene lost 7 bases and the J gene lost 0 bases, with 17 bases spanning the gap. Germline values: CDR1 SGHRS, CDR2 YFSETQ. The chain's CDR3 is CASPSRTGSSYNSPLHF. The CDR3 coding sequence is TGCGCCAGCCCCTCGAGGACGGGGAGCTCCTATAATTCACCCCTCCACTTT.

The chain employs TRBV11-2 and TRBJ1-2; 8 bases map to TRBD1. The CDR3 runs 17 residues. CDR1 is SGHAT, CDR2 FQNNGV, per germline. The V segment lost 5 bases and the J segment 2 bases; nucleotides outside the gene matches: 13. The CDR3 DNA reads TGTGCCAGCAGCCCAAGGGACAGGCCCTTCATGAACTATGGCTACACCTTC. The encoded protein is CASSPRDRPFMNYGYTF.

V and J are TRBV5-1 and TRBJ2-3; TRBD2 matches 8 bases. CDR1 is SGHRS and CDR2 is YFSETQ in the germline V gene. The V segment lost 4 bases and the J segment 0 bases; nucleotides outside the gene matches: 7. This CDR3 comprises 16 residues. In DNA form, the CDR3 reads TGCGCCAGCAGCCCCGTAGCGGGATATAGCACAGATACGCAGTATTTT. Translating it yields CASSPVAGYSTDTQYF.

A single count supports this clone. The V call is TRBV15, the J call TRBJ1-5; D remains ambiguous. The CDR3 totals 15 residues. Germline-derived CDR1 and CDR2 are LNHNV and YYDKDF (reference sequence). V shed 8 bases and J shed 0 bases, with 14 bases lying between them. The CDR3 bases are TGTGCCACCTCGCCGGGAGCTTATAGCAATCAGCCCCAGCATTTT. Its translation: CATSPGAYSNQPQHF.

The chain links TRBV5-4 to TRBJ1-6, with D perhaps TRBD1 (6 bases). Trimming cost V 2 bases and J 10 bases, with 13 bases left between them. CDR3 length equals 14 residues. CDR1 is SGHNT, CDR2 YYREEE, per germline (reference sequence). The CDR3 bases are TGTGCCAGCAGCTTTCTATCGGACAGCTCACCCCTCCACTTT. It encodes CASSFLSDSSPLHF.

The gene calls are TRBV5-6 and TRBJ2-5; 11 bases fit TRBD2. The CDR3 extends over 15 amino acids. V gave up 2 bases and J gave up 5 bases; unmatched junction bases: 5. Per germline, CDR1 SGHDT and CDR2 YYEEEE. The CDR3 DNA sequence: TGTGCCAGCAGCTTTAGCGGGAGGGCCGGGGAGACCCAGTACTTC. It specifies CASSFSGRAGETQYF.

The chain has TRBV6-2 or TRBV6-3 and TRBJ1-3, with D uncertain. V was shortened by 4 bases and J by 5 bases, with 3 bases between the two germline ends. The germline V gene encodes CDR1 MNHEY and CDR2 SVGEGT. The CDR3 consists of 11 residues. The CDR3 spells CASSSRNTIYF. The DNA of the CDR3 is TGTGCCAGCAGTTCAAGAAACACCATATATTTT.

The chain is built from TRBV11-2 and TRBJ2-1; the match to TRBD2 covers 10 bases. This CDR3 has 15 residues. The trim removed 6 bases at V and 0 bases at J, leaving 2 bases unmatched. Germline CDR1 reads SGHAT; CDR2 reads FQNNGV. This CDR3 reads CASSPSGSSYNEQFF. In nucleotides, the CDR3 is TGTGCCAGCAGTCCTAGCGGGAGCTCCTACAATGAGCAGTTCTTC.

The chain carries TRBV4-2 and TRBJ2-2, with TRBD2 matching 11 bases. The CDR3 runs 16 residues. Germline trimming cut 0 bases from V and 5 bases from J; bases unmatched to any gene: 2. CDR1 LGHNA and CDR2 YNFKEQ come from the germline V gene. CDR3 nucleotides: TGTGCCAGCAGCCAAGATCCTAGCGGGAGGACCGGGGAGCTGTTTTTT. It codes for CASSQDPSGRTGELFF.

V is TRBV10-2 and J is TRBJ2-7; D gene uncertain. The CDR3 sequence is 13 residues long. CDR1 is WSHSY, CDR2 SAAADI, per germline. V was clipped by 7 bases and J by 2 bases, with 12 bases between them. CDR3 sequence reads: CASTPSMAYEQYV. Here the CDR3 DNA reads TGCGCCAGCACCCCCTCTATGGCCTACGAGCAGTACGTC.

The chain is built from TRBV29-1 and TRBJ1-1; the match to TRBD1 covers 7 bases. V lost 6 bases and J lost 1; bases outside the gene matches: 11. The CDR3 runs to 15 residues. In germline, CDR1 is SQVTM, CDR2 ANQGSEA. CDR3 loop: CSVPAGGQPNTEAFF. CDR3 sequence (DNA): TGCAGCGTCCCCGCGGGGGGACAGCCGAACACTGAAGCTTTCTTT. The full variable domain, completed using reference TRBV29-1 and TRBJ1-1, is SAVISQKPSRDICQRGTSLTIQCQVDSQVTMMFWYRQQPGQSLTLIATANQGSEATYESGFVIDKFPISRPNLTFSTLTVSNMSPEDSSIYLCSVPAGGQPNTEAFFGQGTRLTVV.

The V gene is TRBV5-4, the J gene TRBJ2-1; D perhaps matches TRBD2 (5 bases). Germline values: CDR1 SGHNT, CDR2 YYREEE (reference sequence). V was clipped by 0 bases and J by 15 bases, with 13 bases between them. The CDR3 spans 12 residues. CDR3 DNA sequence: TGTGCCAGCAGCTTGGCCACTAGAGACCTGTTCTTC. Encoded protein: CASSLATRDLFF.

The CDR3 region has the DNA TGTGCCATCAGGGCCGGACAGGCCGCCGGGGAGCTGTTTTTT. Translating gives CAIRAGQAAGELFF. The chain uses TRBV10-3 and TRBJ2-2; 7 nucleotides match TRBD1. J was trimmed by 6 bases and V by 6 bases; bases with no gene match: 7. The CDR3 consists of 14 residues. Germline V lookup: CDR1 ENHRY, CDR2 SYGVKD.

The chain joins TRBV3-1 (or the pseudogene TRBV3-2) to TRBJ2-1, with a possible D match to TRBD1 (6 bases). The ends were cut back, 1 base at V and 11 bases at J, with 15 bases in the middle. The CDR3 covers 14 residues. Per germline, CDR1 LGHDT and CDR2 YNNKEL (reference sequence). The CDR3: CASSQAVGGSQQFF. The CDR3 DNA is TGTGCCAGCAGCCAAGCGGTTGGGGGCTCCCAGCAGTTCTTC.

The rearrangement links TRBV18 to TRBJ2-1; TRBD1 aligns across 7 bases. V was pared by 1 base and J by 5 bases, with 2 bases of the junction left unmatched. The CDR3 runs to 14 residues. CDR1 is KGHSH, CDR2 LQKENI, per germline. CDR3 region: CASSPRTGNNEQFF. As DNA, the CDR3 is TGTGCCAGCTCACCACGGACAGGTAACAATGAGCAGTTCTTC.

The chain joins TRBV5-1 to TRBJ2-5; 8 positions match TRBD1. The CDR3 runs 14 residues. V was pared by 4 bases and J by 1 base, with 3 bases of the junction left unmatched. Germline V gene data show CDR1 as SGHRS and CDR2 as YFSETQ. The CDR3 DNA reads as TGCGCCAGCAGCCCGGGACAGGTCCAAGAGACCCAGTACTTC. Protein product: CASSPGQVQETQYF.

The CDR3 sequence: CASSQGWTVQETQYF. The CDR3 DNA sequence: TGTGCCAGCAGCCAAGGCTGGACAGTCCAAGAGACCCAGTACTTC. The rearrangement uses TRBV3-1 (or the pseudogene TRBV3-2) and TRBJ2-5; D possibly corresponds to TRBD1 (6 bases). The length of the CDR3 is 15 residues. Germline assignment: CDR1 LGHDT and CDR2 YNNKEL (reference sequence). V lost 1 base and J 1 base, leaving 10 bases between the germline ends.

The V gene is TRBV3-1 (or the pseudogene TRBV3-2), the J gene TRBJ2-3; 9 bases agree with TRBD2. Trimming removed 4 bases from V and 4 bases from J; junction bases left unmatched: 6. The CDR3 spans 15 residues. Germline CDR1 and CDR2: LGHDT and YNNKEL (reference sequence). CDR3 sequence (DNA): TGTGCCAGCAGCCGGGGGACTAGCAGGGCAGATACGCAGTATTTT. It yields the protein CASSRGTSRADTQYF.

CDR3 bases: TGTGCCAGCAGCCCCCGCCAGCGGGGGGCGTCCCAGTACTTC. Amino acids: CASSPRQRGASQYF. The rearrangement uses TRBV7-9 and TRBJ2-5; 9 bases are a match to TRBD2. CDR3 length: 14 amino acids. Trimming took 5 bases from V and 9 from J; bases not matched to a gene: 10. Germline loops: CDR1 SEHNR, CDR2 FQNEAQ (reference sequence).

The chain employs TRBV5-1 and TRBJ2-3, with 11 bases identical to TRBD1. Looked up from germline, CDR1 is SGHRS and CDR2 is YFSETQ. Trimming at V came to 3 bases and at J to 4 bases, leaving 4 bases not matched to a gene. The CDR3 loop spans 15 amino acids. The CDR3 nucleotides read TGCGCCAGCAGCTCCGGACAGGGGGCCCCAGATACGCAGTATTTT. Protein product: CASSSGQGAPDTQYF.